Below are 8 T cell receptor beta chains sequenced from a single sample in a study of blood T cell repertoires in COVID-19. Data came from immunoSEQ multiplex PCR; TCRdb stores just in-frame clones and leaves some out. This sample yields roughly 41,000 clones, of which over 80% are seen a single time; 4.8% belongs to the top ten. The sample taken for sequencing was peripheral blood. The origin of the receptors is a man aged 45-60 years with active COVID-19.

The V call is TRBV5-1, the J call TRBJ2-3; 16 nucleotides match TRBD2. CDR1 and CDR2 (germline): SGHRS, YFSETQ. The CDR3 is made up of 18 amino acids. V was clipped by 0 bases and J by 2 bases; unmatched bases: 3. The chain's CDR3 is CASSLVGTSGGATDTQYF. CDR3 DNA: TGCGCCAGCAGCTTGGTTGGGACTAGCGGGGGGGCCACAGATACGCAGTATTTT. The whole variable domain, remainder taken from reference TRBV5-1 and TRBJ2-3, is KAGVTQTPRYLIKTRGQQVTLSCSPISGHRSVSWYQQTPGQGLQFLFEYFSETQRNKGNFPGRFSGRQFSNSRSEMNVSTLELGDSALYLCASSLVGTSGGATDTQYFGPGTRLTVL.

V and J are TRBV3-1 (or the pseudogene TRBV3-2) and TRBJ1-1, with TRBD1 as a possible D gene (5 bases). This CDR3 is 16 amino acids long. The V end lost 6 bases, the J end lost 1 base, and 18 bases lay between the germline ends. Germline CDR1 and CDR2: LGHDT and YNNKEL (reference sequence). The CDR3 region is CASRVSTGEANTEAFF. Written as DNA, the CDR3 is TGTGCCAGCAGAGTCTCGACGGGGGAAGCGAACACTGAAGCTTTCTTT.

The chain carries TRBV29-1 and TRBJ2-5, with D possibly being TRBD2 (5 bases). This CDR3 spans 13 amino acids. Germline assignment: CDR1 SQVTM and CDR2 ANQGSEA. Trimming took 3 bases from V and 2 from J, leaving 10 bases between them. The CDR3 region is CSVDGGFQETQYF. The CDR3 coding sequence is TGCAGCGTTGACGGCGGGTTTCAAGAGACCCAGTACTTC.

The chain has TRBV11-2 and TRBJ1-2; D might be TRBD1 (5 bases). There are 13 residues in the CDR3. The V gene's germline CDR1 is SGHAT and CDR2 FQNNGV. Trimming stripped 4 bases from V and 1 base from J, with 7 bases between. CDR3 bases: TGTGCCAGCAGCTCACAGGTTAACTATGGCTACACCTTC. Amino acids: CASSSQVNYGYTF.

The gene calls are TRBV6-1 and TRBJ1-1, with D hard to call. The CDR3 length is 11 residues. With 3 bases removed from V and 11 bases from J, the gap between germline ends came to 10 bases. Germline CDR1 is MNHNS and CDR2 is SASEGT. The CDR3 reads CASSDSVRAFF. CDR3 coding DNA: TGTGCCAGCAGTGATTCGGTCCGGGCTTTCTTT.

The chain employs TRBV4-1 and TRBJ1-2; weak D call: TRBD1 (6 bases). The ends were cut back, 3 bases at V and 8 bases at J, with 16 bases in the middle. Germline loops: CDR1 MGHRA, CDR2 YSYEKL. This CDR3 region has 14 residues. The CDR3, as DNA: TGCGCCAGCAGCCAGTCAACAGGGTCCTCCGGCTACACCTTC. Protein sequence: CASSQSTGSSGYTF.

The chain combines TRBV6-2 or TRBV6-3 with TRBJ2-3; 10 bases match TRBD2. The junction had 4 bases not matched to a gene; V was cut back by 4 bases and J by 3 bases. Per germline, CDR1 MNHEY and CDR2 SVGEGT. The CDR3 is 15 residues long. The CDR3 DNA sequence: TGTGCCAGCAGTTGGTCTAGCGGGGGAACAGATACGCAGTATTTT. It is translated as CASSWSSGGTDTQYF.

This chain connects TRBV9 to TRBJ1-2; 7 nucleotides match TRBD1. V lost 3 bases to trimming and J lost 5 bases; unmatched junction nucleotides: 4. Germline CDR1 and CDR2: SGDLS and YYNGEE. CDR3 length: 13 amino acids. CDR3 protein: CASSGGQPYGYTF. The CDR3 DNA follows: TGTGCCAGCAGCGGGGGACAGCCGTATGGCTACACCTTC.